The 21 T cell receptor beta chains below come from one sample, sequenced in a study of blood T cell repertoires in COVID-19. Assay used: immunoSEQ multiplex PCR; TCRdb lists only in-frame clones, some missing. The sample includes about 20,000 clones, 87% seen only once; the top ten take over 7%. Sequenced material: peripheral blood. These receptors were taken from a human donor with active COVID-19. The donor label of this sample is uncertain.

This clone is medium-sized in the sample. The chain links TRBV2 to TRBJ1-3; 10 nucleotides line up with TRBD1. Germline CDR1 is SNHLY and CDR2 is FYNNEI. The CDR3 is 13 residues long. Trimming removed 6 bases from V and 8 bases from J; junction bases left unmatched: 4. In nucleotides, the CDR3 is TGTGCCAGCAGGACAGGGGGCGAAGACACCATATATTTT. It encodes CASRTGGEDTIYF. The full variable domain, with the rest looked up from reference TRBV2 and TRBJ1-3, is EPEVTQTPSHQVTQMGQEVILRCVPISNHLYFYWYRQILGQKVEFLVSFYNNEISEKSEIFDDQFSVERPDGSNFTLKIRSTKLEDSAMYFCASRTGGEDTIYFGEGSWLTVV.

J is TRBJ2-1 and V is TRBV4-2, with 8 positions matching TRBD2. From germline, CDR1 is LGHNA and CDR2 YNFKEQ. V shed 2 bases, J shed 8 bases, and the junction held 8 bases outside the gene matches. The CDR3 consists of 15 residues. DNA of the CDR3: TGTGCCAGCAGCCAAAGAAGCGGGAGTCTGGATGAGCAGTTCTTC. Its protein is CASSQRSGSLDEQFF.

The chain links TRBV29-1 to TRBJ2-3; 8 bases fit TRBD2. V lost 4 bases to trimming and J lost 4 bases; unmatched junction nucleotides: 4. Germline CDR1 SQVTM, CDR2 ANQGSEA. This CDR3 is built from 13 residues. This CDR3 is CSVGSGSADTQYF. CDR3 DNA: TGCAGCGTTGGGAGCGGGAGCGCAGATACGCAGTATTTT.

V gene TRBV28 combines with J gene TRBJ2-5, with TRBD2 matching 11 bases. CDR1 and CDR2 from the germline V gene are MDHEN and SYDVKM. J gave up 4 bases and V 4 bases, and 8 bases lay outside the gene matches. The CDR3 consists of 16 residues. The CDR3 sequence: CASSSSPSGRRETQYF. The DNA for the CDR3 is TGTGCCAGCAGTTCATCCCCTAGCGGGAGGAGAGAGACCCAGTACTTC.

The chain carries TRBV30 and TRBJ1-1; D remains unclear. The CDR3 covers 12 residues. Germline V gene lookup returns CDR1 GTSNPN and CDR2 SVGIG (reference sequence). The ends were cut back, 2 bases at V and 2 bases at J, with 6 bases in the middle. The CDR3 sequence is CAWSPINTEAFF. The CDR3 DNA reads as TGTGCCTGGAGTCCTATTAACACTGAAGCTTTCTTT.

This clone has just one count. V usage is TRBV6-2 or TRBV6-3 and J usage is TRBJ2-1; 11 bases line up with TRBD2. Germline CDR1 MNHEY, CDR2 SVGEGT. Trimming removed 5 bases from V and 2 bases from J; junction bases left unmatched: 5. The CDR3 is 16 residues long. CDR3 nucleotide sequence: TGTGCCAGCAGTGGCATTAGCGGGAGGGCCTACAATGAGCAGTTCTTC. Protein product: CASSGISGRAYNEQFF.

The genes are TRBV7-2 and TRBJ1-4, with 7 bases matching TRBD1. The junction had 6 bases not matched to a gene; V was cut back by 5 bases and J by 3 bases. The germline V gene has CDR1 SGHTA and CDR2 FQGNSA. The CDR3 consists of 15 residues. The CDR3 loop reads CASSPTGAANEKLFF. The DNA of the CDR3 is TGTGCCAGCAGCCCCACAGGGGCGGCTAATGAAAAACTGTTTTTT. Full variable domain (missing parts from reference TRBV7-2 and TRBJ1-4): GAGVSQSPSNKVTEKGKDVELRCDPISGHTALYWYRQSLGQGLEFLIYFQGNSAPDKSGLPSDRFSAERTGGSVSTLTIQRTQQEDSAVYLCASSPTGAANEKLFFGSGTQLSVL.

The V call is TRBV20-1, the J call TRBJ2-5; the D is unclear. This CDR3 has 14 residues. Germline-derived CDR1 and CDR2 are DFQATT and SNEGSKA (reference sequence). The V end lost 3 bases, the J end lost 5 bases, and 16 bases lay between the germline ends. Here the CDR3 reads CSASPGEGRETQYF. Here the CDR3 DNA reads TGCAGTGCTAGTCCCGGAGAAGGCCGCGAGACCCAGTACTTC.

The CDR3 protein is CASSLTGDYYGYTF. CDR3 DNA sequence: TGTGCCAGCAGCTTAACGGGGGACTACTATGGCTACACCTTC. The genes are TRBV7-3 and TRBJ1-2, with D perhaps TRBD1 (5 bases). Trimming stripped 0 bases from V and 3 bases from J, with 8 bases between. The germline gives CDR1 SGHTA, CDR2 FQGTGA. The CDR3 has 14 residues.

This clone came up a few times. J is TRBJ1-5 and V is TRBV27; tentative D call: TRBD1 (5 bases). This CDR3 is 15 amino acids long. The V gene lost 5 bases and the J gene lost 0 bases, with 11 bases spanning the gap. Germline-derived CDR1 and CDR2 are MNHEY and SMNVEV (reference sequence). This CDR3 is CASSVGGTSNQPQHF. As DNA, the CDR3 is TGTGCCAGCAGTGTAGGAGGGACTAGCAATCAGCCCCAGCATTTT.

The chain couples TRBV27 to TRBJ2-7, with D perhaps matching TRBD1 (6 bases). Germline CDR1 reads MNHEY; CDR2 reads SMNVEV (reference sequence). The V end was cut by 0 bases, the J end by 5 bases, with 17 bases between. CDR3 size: 16 residues. The CDR3 bases are TGTGCCAGCAGTTTATCTGAGGGGACACTCGGCCACGAGCAGTACTTC. This codes for CASSLSEGTLGHEQYF.

This sequence joins TRBV29-1 and TRBJ2-1; 13 positions match TRBD2. The CDR3 has 15 residues. J was trimmed by 6 bases and V by 4 bases; bases with no gene match: 6. Germline CDR1 is SQVTM and CDR2 is ANQGSEA. The CDR3 reads CSVGNRTSGSNEQFF. In nucleotides, the CDR3 is TGCAGCGTTGGAAATCGGACTAGCGGGAGCAATGAGCAGTTCTTC.

The gene calls are TRBV5-6 and TRBJ1-6; no clear D. The CDR3 runs to 14 residues. Germline-derived CDR1 and CDR2 are SGHDT and YYEEEE. V lost 0 bases and J lost 7, with 8 bases in between. The CDR3: CASSLGLGNSPLHF. The CDR3, as DNA: TGTGCCAGCAGCTTGGGACTTGGGAATTCACCCCTCCACTTT.

The chain combines TRBV6-5 with TRBJ2-7; 8 bases map to TRBD1. The CDR3 contains 13 residues. Germline trimming cut 2 bases from V and 6 bases from J; bases unmatched to any gene: 3. Per germline, CDR1 MNHEY and CDR2 SVGAGI. The CDR3 DNA reads as TGTGCCAGCAGTTACGGTACAGGGGGCGAGCAGTACTTC. Protein sequence: CASSYGTGGEQYF.

The chain links TRBV7-2 to TRBJ2-5; 7 nucleotides match TRBD1. CDR3 length: 15 residues. J lost 1 base, V lost 4 bases, and 6 bases had no gene match. Germline CDR1 SGHTA, CDR2 FQGNSA. In nucleotides, the CDR3 is TGTGCCAGCAGCTACCGGACAGGTCCCCAAGAGACCCAGTACTTC. The encoded protein is CASSYRTGPQETQYF.

The gene calls are TRBV3-1 (or the pseudogene TRBV3-2) and TRBJ2-2, with TRBD2 matching 7 bases. There are 16 residues in the CDR3. Germline assignment: CDR1 LGHDT and CDR2 YNNKEL (reference sequence). V gave up 3 bases and J gave up 3 bases; unmatched junction bases: 7. The DNA of the CDR3 is TGTGCCAGCAGCCAGATGGGGGGGTCCGACACCGGGGAGCTGTTTTTT. It is translated as CASSQMGGSDTGELFF.

This chain joins TRBV19 and TRBJ2-1; perhaps TRBD2 as D (5 bases). V was trimmed by 5 bases and J by 0 bases, leaving 11 bases between them. The CDR3 sequence is 15 residues long. The germline V gene has CDR1 LNHDA and CDR2 SQIVND (reference sequence). The chain's CDR3 is CASSEGLNSYNEQFF. CDR3 DNA sequence: TGTGCCAGTAGTGAGGGTTTGAACTCCTACAATGAGCAGTTCTTC.

The J gene is TRBJ2-7, the V gene TRBV16, with 7 bases fitting TRBD1. The CDR3 is made up of 16 amino acids. The V and J ends lost 4 bases and 2 bases, in that order; junction bases with no gene match: 11. CDR1 is KGHSY and CDR2 is FQNENV in the germline V gene. DNA of the CDR3: TGTGCCAGCAGCCTCGGGACAGCACTTCAAACCTACGAGCAGTACTTC. This encodes CASSLGTALQTYEQYF.

The chain is built from TRBV19 and TRBJ2-7; the D gene is possibly TRBD2 (6 bases). CDR1 and CDR2 from the germline V gene are LNHDA and SQIVND (reference sequence). The CDR3 covers 14 residues. Trimming took 5 bases from V and 1 from J, leaving 12 bases between them. CDR3 DNA: TGTGCCAGTAGTGCCCAGGGAGGTTCCTACGAGCAGTACTTC. This codes for CASSAQGGSYEQYF.

V usage is TRBV5-1 and J usage is TRBJ2-3; 7 bases agree with TRBD1. Trimming at V came to 4 bases and at J to 2 bases, leaving 10 bases not matched to a gene. There are 16 residues in the CDR3. Looked up from germline, CDR1 is SGHRS and CDR2 is YFSETQ. CDR3 sequence: CASSLTGVGDTDTQYF. CDR3 coding DNA: TGCGCCAGCAGCCTCACAGGGGTGGGGGACACAGATACGCAGTATTTT.

V is TRBV30 and J is TRBJ2-5; D is perhaps TRBD2 (7 bases). The ends were cut back, 0 bases at V and 4 bases at J, with 12 bases in the middle. Germline CDR1 reads GTSNPN; CDR2 reads SVGIG (reference sequence). The CDR3 is made up of 14 amino acids. The CDR3 region has the DNA TGTGCCTGGAGTGTACCGGGGGGCCGAGAGACCCAGTACTTC. Protein: CAWSVPGGRETQYF.